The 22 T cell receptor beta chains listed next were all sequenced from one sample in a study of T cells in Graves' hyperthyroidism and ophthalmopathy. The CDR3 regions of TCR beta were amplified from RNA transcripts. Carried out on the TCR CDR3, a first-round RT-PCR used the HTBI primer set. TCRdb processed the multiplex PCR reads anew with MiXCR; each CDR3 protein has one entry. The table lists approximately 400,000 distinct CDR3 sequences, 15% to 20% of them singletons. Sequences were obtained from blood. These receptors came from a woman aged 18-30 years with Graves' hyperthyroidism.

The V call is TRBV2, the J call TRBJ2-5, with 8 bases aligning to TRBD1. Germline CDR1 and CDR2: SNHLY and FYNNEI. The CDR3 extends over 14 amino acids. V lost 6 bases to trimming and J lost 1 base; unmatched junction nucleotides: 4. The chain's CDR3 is CASRIGQGQETQYF. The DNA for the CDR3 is TGTGCCAGCAGAATTGGACAGGGCCAAGAGACCCAGTACTTC. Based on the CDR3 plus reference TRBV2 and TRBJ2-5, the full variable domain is EPEVTQTPSHQVTQMGQEVILRCVPISNHLYFYWYRQILGQKVEFLVSFYNNEISEKSEIFDDQFSVERPDGSNFTLKIRSTKLEDSAMYFCASRIGQGQETQYFGPGTRLLVL.

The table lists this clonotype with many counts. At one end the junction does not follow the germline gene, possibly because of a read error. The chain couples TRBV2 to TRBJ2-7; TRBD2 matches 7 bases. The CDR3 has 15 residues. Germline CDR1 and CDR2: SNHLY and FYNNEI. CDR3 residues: CASREGTTPIYEQYF. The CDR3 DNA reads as TGTGCCAGCAGAGAAGGGACTACCCCTATCTACGAGCAGTACTTC.

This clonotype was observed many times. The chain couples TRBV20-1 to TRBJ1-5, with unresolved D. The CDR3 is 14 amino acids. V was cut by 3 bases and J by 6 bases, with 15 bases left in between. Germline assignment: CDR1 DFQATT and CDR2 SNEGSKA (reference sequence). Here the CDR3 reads CSARPGGKGQPQHF. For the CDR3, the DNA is TGCAGTGCTAGGCCCGGTGGGAAGGGTCAGCCCCAGCATTTT.

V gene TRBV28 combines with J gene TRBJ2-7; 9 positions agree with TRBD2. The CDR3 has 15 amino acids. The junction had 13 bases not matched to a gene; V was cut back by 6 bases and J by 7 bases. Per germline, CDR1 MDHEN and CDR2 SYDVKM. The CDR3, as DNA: TGTGCCAGCAGAGATCCGGGACTAGCTCCCCAGGAGCAGTACTTC. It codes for CASRDPGLAPQEQYF.

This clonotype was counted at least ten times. The CDR3 spells CASSLPGRDEQYF. The CDR3 bases are TGTGCCAGCAGTTTACCGGGCAGGGACGAGCAGTACTTC. This chain uses TRBV28 with TRBJ2-7; tentatively, D is TRBD1 (5 bases). Trimming cost V 2 bases and J 5 bases, with 10 bases left between them. Germline assignment: CDR1 MDHEN and CDR2 SYDVKM. The CDR3 spans 13 residues. Full variable domain (remainder filled in from reference TRBV28 and TRBJ2-7): DVKVTQSSRYLVKRTGEKVFLECVQDMDHENMFWYRQDPGLGLRLIYFSYDVKMKEKGDIPEGYSVSREKKERFSLILESASTNQTSMYLCASSLPGRDEQYFGPGTRLTVT.

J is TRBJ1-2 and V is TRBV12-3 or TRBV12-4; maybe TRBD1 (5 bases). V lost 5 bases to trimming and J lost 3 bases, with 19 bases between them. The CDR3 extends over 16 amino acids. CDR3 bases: TGTGCCAGCAGTACGTGGGACCGCCCGCTTTACTATGGCTACACCTTC. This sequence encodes CASSTWDRPLYYGYTF.

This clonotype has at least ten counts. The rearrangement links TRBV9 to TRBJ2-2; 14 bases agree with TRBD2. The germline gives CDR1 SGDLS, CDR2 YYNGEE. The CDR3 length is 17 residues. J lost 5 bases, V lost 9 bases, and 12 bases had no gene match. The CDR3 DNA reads TGTGCCACTGCTCGACTAGCGGGAGGGCCGTGGACCGGGGAGCTGTTTTTT. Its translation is CATARLAGGPWTGELFF.

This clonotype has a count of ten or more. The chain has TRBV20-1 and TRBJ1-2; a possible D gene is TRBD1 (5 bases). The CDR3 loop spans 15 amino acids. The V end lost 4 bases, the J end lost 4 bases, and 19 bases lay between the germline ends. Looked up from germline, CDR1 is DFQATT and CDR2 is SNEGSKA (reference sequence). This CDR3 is CSAIDRDLRVYGYTF. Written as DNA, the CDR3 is TGCAGTGCTATTGACCGGGACCTTCGGGTCTATGGCTACACCTTC.

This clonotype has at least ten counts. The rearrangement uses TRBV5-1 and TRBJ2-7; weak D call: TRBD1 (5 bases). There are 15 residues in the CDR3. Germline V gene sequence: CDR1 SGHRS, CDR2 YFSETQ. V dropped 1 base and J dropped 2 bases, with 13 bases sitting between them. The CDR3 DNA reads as TGCGCCAGCAGCTTGTACCCGACAGAAGCCTACGAGCAGTACTTC. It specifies CASSLYPTEAYEQYF. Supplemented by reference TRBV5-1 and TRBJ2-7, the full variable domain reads KAGVTQTPRYLIKTRGQQVTLSCSPISGHRSVSWYQQTPGQGLQFLFEYFSETQRNKGNFPGRFSGRQFSNSRSEMNVSTLELGDSALYLCASSLYPTEAYEQYFGPGTRLTVT.

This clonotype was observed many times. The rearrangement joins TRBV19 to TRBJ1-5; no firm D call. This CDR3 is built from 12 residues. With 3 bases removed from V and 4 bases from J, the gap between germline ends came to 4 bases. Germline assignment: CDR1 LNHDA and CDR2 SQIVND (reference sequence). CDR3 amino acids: CASSIQNQPQHF. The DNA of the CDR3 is TGTGCCAGTAGTATCCAAAATCAGCCCCAGCATTTT.

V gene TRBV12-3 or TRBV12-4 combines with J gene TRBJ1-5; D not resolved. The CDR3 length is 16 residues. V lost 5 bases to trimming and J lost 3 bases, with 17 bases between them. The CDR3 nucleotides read TGTGCCAGCAGTAGCATCTCGGTGGGGTTCAATCAGCCCCAGCATTTT. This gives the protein CASSSISVGFNQPQHF.

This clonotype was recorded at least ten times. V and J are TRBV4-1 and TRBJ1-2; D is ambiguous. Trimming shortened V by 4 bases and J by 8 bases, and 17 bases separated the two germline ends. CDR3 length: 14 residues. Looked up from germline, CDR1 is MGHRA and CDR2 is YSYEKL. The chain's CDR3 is CASSPGLGLRGYTF. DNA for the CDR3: TGCGCCAGCAGCCCGGGCCTGGGCCTGAGGGGCTACACCTTC.

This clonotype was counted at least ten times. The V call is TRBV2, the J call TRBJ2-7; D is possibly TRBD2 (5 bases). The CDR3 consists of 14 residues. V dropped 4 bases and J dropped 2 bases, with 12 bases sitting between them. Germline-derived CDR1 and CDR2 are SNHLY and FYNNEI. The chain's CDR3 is CASSAGLGPYEQYF. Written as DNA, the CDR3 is TGTGCCAGCAGTGCCGGACTTGGCCCCTACGAGCAGTACTTC.

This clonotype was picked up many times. CDR3: CASIGTGWGGNQPQHF. The CDR3 bases are TGTGCCAGCATTGGGACAGGGTGGGGGGGCAATCAGCCCCAGCATTTT. V and J are TRBV28 and TRBJ1-5, with 9 positions matching TRBD1. CDR3 length equals 16 residues. V lost 7 bases to trimming and J lost 2 bases; unmatched junction nucleotides: 9. CDR1 MDHEN and CDR2 SYDVKM come from the germline V gene.

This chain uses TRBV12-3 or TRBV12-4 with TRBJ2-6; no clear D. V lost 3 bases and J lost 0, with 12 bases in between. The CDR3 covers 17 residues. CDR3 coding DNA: TGTGCCAGCAGTTTTTGGCCCGGGTCCTCTGGGGCCAACGTCCTGACTTTC. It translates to CASSFWPGSSGANVLTF.

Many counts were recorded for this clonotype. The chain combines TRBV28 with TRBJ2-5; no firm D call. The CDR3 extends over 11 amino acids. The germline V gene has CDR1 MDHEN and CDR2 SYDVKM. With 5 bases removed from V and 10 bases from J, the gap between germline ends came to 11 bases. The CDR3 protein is CASSVLEDQYF. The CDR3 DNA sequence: TGTGCCAGCAGTGTCCTAGAGGACCAGTACTTC.

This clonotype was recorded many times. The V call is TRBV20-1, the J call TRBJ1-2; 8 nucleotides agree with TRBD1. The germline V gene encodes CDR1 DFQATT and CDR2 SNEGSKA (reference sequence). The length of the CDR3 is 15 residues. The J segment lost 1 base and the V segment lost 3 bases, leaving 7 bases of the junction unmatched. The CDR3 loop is CSARAWTGNNYGYTF. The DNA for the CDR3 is TGCAGTGCTAGGGCCTGGACAGGGAATAACTATGGCTACACCTTC.

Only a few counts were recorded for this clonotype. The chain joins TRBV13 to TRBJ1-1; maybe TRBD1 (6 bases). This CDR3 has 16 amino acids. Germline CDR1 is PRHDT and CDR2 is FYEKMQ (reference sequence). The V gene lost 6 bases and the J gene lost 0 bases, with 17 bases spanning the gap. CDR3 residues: CASRNRGGGMNTEAFF. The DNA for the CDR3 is TGTGCCAGCAGAAATAGGGGGGGAGGGATGAACACTGAAGCTTTCTTT.

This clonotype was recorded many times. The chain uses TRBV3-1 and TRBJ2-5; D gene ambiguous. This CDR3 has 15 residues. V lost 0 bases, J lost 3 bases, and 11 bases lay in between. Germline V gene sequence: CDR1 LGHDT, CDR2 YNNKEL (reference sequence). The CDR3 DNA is TGTGCCAGCAGCCAAGAAAGGTCGCACAAAGAGACCCAGTACTTC. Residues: CASSQERSHKETQYF.

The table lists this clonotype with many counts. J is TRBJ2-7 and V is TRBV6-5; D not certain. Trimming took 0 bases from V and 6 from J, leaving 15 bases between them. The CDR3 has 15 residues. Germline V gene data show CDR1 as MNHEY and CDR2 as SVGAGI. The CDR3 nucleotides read TGTGCCAGCAGTTACTCCAAGGCAGGCATGTTCGAGCAGTACTTC. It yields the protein CASSYSKAGMFEQYF.

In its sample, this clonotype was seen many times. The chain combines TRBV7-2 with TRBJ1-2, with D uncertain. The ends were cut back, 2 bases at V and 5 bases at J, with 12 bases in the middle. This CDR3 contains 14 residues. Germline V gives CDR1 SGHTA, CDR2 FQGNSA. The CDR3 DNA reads TGTGCCAGCAGCTTACGGGATGCGGCTTATGGCTACACCTTC. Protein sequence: CASSLRDAAYGYTF.

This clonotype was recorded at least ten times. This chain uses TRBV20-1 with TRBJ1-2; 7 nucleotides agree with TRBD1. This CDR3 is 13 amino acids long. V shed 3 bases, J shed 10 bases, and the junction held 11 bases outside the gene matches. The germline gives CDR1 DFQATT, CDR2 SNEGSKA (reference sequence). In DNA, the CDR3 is TGCAGTGCTAGGAACTACAGGGGCGCGGACTACACCTTC. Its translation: CSARNYRGADYTF.